A single sample gave rise to the 9 T cell receptor beta chains below, sequenced in a study of T cells in Graves' hyperthyroidism and ophthalmopathy (dated by TCRdb to the late 2010s). Library method: multiplex PCR. TCRdb lists the instrument as Illumina HiSeq 2000. The TCR beta CDR3 regions were amplified from RNA transcripts. For the first round of RT-PCR on the TCR CDR3, the HTBI primer set was used together with the Qiagen OneStep RT-PCR kit. The public reads were quality trimmed at Q25 with fastp and then assembled into clones with MiXCR by TCRdb, keeping productive beta chains. Each record represents a unique CDR3 protein, reported with the most common genes and DNA among its rows. For this sample the table gives fewer than 500,000 distinct CDR3 sequences, of which roughly 15% were detected only once. Roughly an eighth of the sample is taken by the ten largest. Sequenced input: blood. All receptors derive from a man between 18 and 35 years old with Graves' ophthalmopathy.

This clonotype has at least ten counts. The rearrangement joins TRBV2 to TRBJ2-5; the match to TRBD1 covers 8 bases. Trimming removed 7 bases from V and 9 bases from J; junction bases left unmatched: 16. Germline V CDR1 and CDR2: SNHLY, FYNNEI. This CDR3 contains 15 residues. The CDR3 sequence is CASMRGRGLQEPQYF. CDR3 nucleotides: TGTGCCAGCATGAGGGGCAGGGGGCTCCAGGAGCCCCAGTACTTC.

This clonotype has at least ten counts. The V and J genes are TRBV30 and TRBJ2-7; possible D gene TRBD2, 5 bases. CDR3 size: 12 residues. V was clipped by 4 bases and J by 5 bases, with 12 bases between them. Germline V gene lookup returns CDR1 GTSNPN and CDR2 SVGIG (reference sequence). CDR3 in amino acids: CAWNPAGDEQYF. The CDR3, as DNA: TGTGCCTGGAACCCGGCCGGGGACGAGCAGTACTTC.

The V and J genes are TRBV12-3 or TRBV12-4 and TRBJ2-1; 8 nucleotides align to TRBD2. V lost 6 bases to trimming and J lost 5 bases; unmatched junction nucleotides: 3. CDR3 length equals 13 residues. The CDR3 here is CASRGTRNNEQFF. The CDR3, as DNA: TGTGCCAGCAGGGGGACTAGGAACAATGAGCAGTTCTTC.

The gene calls are TRBV4-1 and TRBJ1-1; no firm D call. This CDR3 contains 14 residues. With 0 bases removed from V and 4 bases from J, the gap between germline ends came to 9 bases. Germline lookup yields CDR1 MGHRA and CDR2 YSYEKL. CDR3 sequence reads: CASSQEGGSTEAFF. CDR3 bases: TGCGCCAGCAGCCAAGAAGGAGGGTCCACTGAAGCTTTCTTT.

The chain recombines TRBV19 with TRBJ1-1; possibly TRBD1 for D (6 bases). With 5 bases removed from V and 1 base from J, the gap between germline ends came to 14 bases. The germline CDR1 and CDR2 sequences are LNHDA and SQIVND (reference sequence). CDR3 length: 15 residues. The CDR3 DNA is TGTGCCAGTAGTCCTTGGGACATACCGAACACTGAAGCTTTCTTT. Translation: CASSPWDIPNTEAFF.

This clonotype has a count of ten or more. This chain connects TRBV7-6 to TRBJ2-3; a possible D gene is TRBD2 (6 bases). Germline assignment: CDR1 SGHVS and CDR2 FNYEAQ. Trimming pared 3 bases from V and 8 bases from J, leaving 15 bases between. This CDR3 has 14 amino acids. CDR3 DNA: TGTGCCAGCAGCTTGGCCGGGGGTTTTTCTACGCAGTATTTT. Residues: CASSLAGGFSTQYF.

Concerning this clonotype: A much larger clone lies a single base off, so this may be a read error. V usage is TRBV27 and J usage is TRBJ1-2; D is ambiguous. This CDR3 has 12 residues. CDR1 MNHEY and CDR2 SMNVEV come from the germline V gene (reference sequence). CDR3 amino acids: CASGRPLDGHTF. CDR3 DNA: TGTGCCAGCGGCCGGCCCTTGGATGGCCACACCTTC.

Ten or more counts support this clonotype. J is TRBJ2-5 and V is TRBV27; tentatively, D is TRBD1 (5 bases). V was clipped by 3 bases and J by 0 bases, with 11 bases between them. Looked up from germline, CDR1 is MNHEY and CDR2 is SMNVEV (reference sequence). The CDR3 sequence is 15 residues long. The CDR3 DNA reads as TGTGCCAGCAGTTTGTCCACAGGACACCAAGAGACCCAGTACTTC. Translating it yields CASSLSTGHQETQYF.

This clonotype was detected a few times. The rearrangement joins TRBV5-6 to TRBJ2-7, with D possibly being TRBD2 (5 bases). CDR1 SGHDT and CDR2 YYEEEE come from the germline V gene. The CDR3 runs 12 residues. V was trimmed by 9 bases and J by 6 bases, leaving 16 bases between them. The CDR3 DNA is TGTGCCACCCATACGGGGAACCCCGAGCAGTACTTC. Protein: CATHTGNPEQYF.